A selection of T cell receptor beta chains follows, all from one sample in a study of shared clonotypes between healthy human individuals. Repertoires were generated with immunoSEQ multiplex PCR, while TCRdb's copy carries only in-frame clones and drops some. The sample includes 2 million to 3 million clones, 93% of them seen just once. The sample taken for sequencing was naive CD4+ T cells from PBMCs. These TCRs come from a man aged 18 to 29 in good health. Some clones in this sample may be carry-over from other donors' samples. Each CDR3 is given with its conserved first and last residue. The D gene is left open where the match is weak. Clone size is given for some rows only: seen once, a few or many times, or a class if the clone is expanded.

clone_size	v_call	cdr3_length	d_call	j_call	cdr3_nt	cdr3_aa
-	TRBV6-1	14	-	TRBJ1-5	TGTGCCAGCATCGAAGGGGCAGAAAATCAGCCCCAGCATTTT	CASIEGAENQPQHF
-	TRBV29-1	13	-	TRBJ1-4	TGCAGCGCCCAGCCCGGCCCGGGCGAGGAACTGTTTTTT	CSAQPGPGEELFF
-	TRBV7-3	13	-	TRBJ2-1	TGTGCCAGCAGCTTAAACCGGGGGCGTGAGCAGTTCTTC	CASSLNRGREQFF
-	TRBV28	12	-	TRBJ2-5	TGTGCCAGCAGTTTATGGTCGGGGCCGCGGTACTTC	CASSLWSGPRYF
-	TRBV9	17	TRBD2	TRBJ2-2	TGTGCCAGCAGCGTAGGAGCGGGAGCCCCTTCGGCCGGGGAGCTGTTTTTT	CASSVGAGAPSAGELFF
-	TRBV7-3	15	TRBD2	TRBJ2-7	TGTGCCAGCAGCTCCGGACCGGGGGGAATCTACGAGCAGTACTTC	CASSSGPGGIYEQYF
-	TRBV9	16	-	TRBJ2-4	TGTGCCAGCAGCTCCGCGGCTAGCCTAGCCAAAAACATTCAGTACTTC	CASSSAASLAKNIQYF
once	TRBV7-9	14	-	TRBJ2-7	TGTGCCAGCAGCTTAGTAGCGCTGTCGTACGAGCAGTACTTC	CASSLVALSYEQYF
-	TRBV15	17	-	TRBJ2-3	TGTGCCACCAGCAGAGACCCCAGAGGAGGGAATTCCTATACGCAGTATTTT	CATSRDPRGGNSYTQYF
-	TRBV20-1	11	-	TRBJ1-2	TGCAGTGTACAGGGATTGAATGGCTACACCTTC	CSVQGLNGYTF
-	TRBV5-1	15	TRBD1	TRBJ1-2	TGCGCCAGCAGCGAACCGCGACAGGGAAACTATGGCTACACCTTC	CASSEPRQGNYGYTF
-	TRBV6-5	15	-	TRBJ2-7	TGTGCCAGCAGTCCTTACTCCGGGTCCTCCTACGAGCAGTACTTC	CASSPYSGSSYEQYF
-	TRBV7-9	16	-	TRBJ2-2	TGTGCCAGCAGCTCCCGGCAGGGGCCGAACACCGGGGAGCTGTTTTTT	CASSSRQGPNTGELFF
-	TRBV6-5	13	-	TRBJ1-1	TGTGCCAGCAGCCAGAGCGGGGCCTGGGAAGCTTTCTTT	CASSQSGAWEAFF
-	TRBV7-2	15	TRBD2	TRBJ2-1	TGTGCCAGCAGCTTATGGGTTAGCGGGGATGATGAGCAGTTCTTC	CASSLWVSGDDEQFF
-	TRBV4-3	16	TRBD2	TRBJ2-2	TGCGCCAGCAGCCAAGAGGCTAGCGGGAGGACCGGGGAGCTGTTTTTT	CASSQEASGRTGELFF
-	TRBV9	16	-	TRBJ2-7	TGTGCCAGCAGCGTAGGGGCCGGGACTCCTGGGGACGAGCAGTACTTC	CASSVGAGTPGDEQYF
few	TRBV2	15	-	TRBJ1-5	TGTGCCAGCAGTGAAGGAGCGGTTAGCAATCAGCCCCAGCATTTT	CASSEGAVSNQPQHF
-	TRBV6-5	14	-	TRBJ1-2	TGTGCCAGCAGTTACTTCTCCGGCTCCTATGGCTACACCTTC	CASSYFSGSYGYTF
-	TRBV5-1	14	-	TRBJ2-7	TGCGCCAGCACCGCAACCAGTGGGAGGTACGAGCAGTACTTC	CASTATSGRYEQYF